Here is one TCR beta chain with its context. The data originate from a study of blood T cell repertoires in COVID-19. Overall study context: T cells, B-cell-depleted T cells, or PBMCs provided the cDNA or gDNA that served as material.

Clones were sequenced by immunoSEQ multiplex PCR, and TCRdb holds only the in-frame ones, with some missing. The sample yields 64,000 or so clones, under 95% seen once. Trimming cost V 8 bases and J 0 bases, with 7 bases left between them. The length of the CDR3 is 12 residues. CDR1 is MDHEN, CDR2 SYDVKM, per germline. The TCR originated in a human donor in a cohort sampled during active COVID-19. Sequenced material: peripheral blood. The chain couples TRBV28 to TRBJ1-1; D is uncertain. The CDR3 nucleotides are TGTGCCAGCGACACGGTGAACACTGAAGCTTTCTTT. As protein: CASDTVNTEAFF.